These 19 T cell receptor beta chains came from one sample sequenced in a study of blood T cell repertoires in COVID-19 (dated by TCRdb to 2018 to 2020). The library was obtained by the immunoSEQ multiplex PCR assay. TCRdb holds this immuneACCESS table with in-frame rearrangements only. Some clones are missing; in checked studies, unresolved V genes explain under half, and the rest has no known cause. The sample has almost 350,000 clones on record, around 90% of them singletons. The ten largest clones take up 3.5% to 4% of the sample. Material for sequencing was peripheral blood. These receptors were collected from a woman aged 60-75 years with COVID-19, enrolled during active disease.

The rearrangement links TRBV30 to TRBJ2-2; D remains unclear. Per the germline V gene, CDR1 is GTSNPN and CDR2 is SVGIG (reference sequence). The CDR3 runs 15 residues. The germline V and J ends were trimmed by 0 bases and 6 bases, with 14 bases remaining between them. The CDR3 DNA reads as TGTGCCTGGAGTGTCCCGAGTCGGTACGCCGGGGAGCTGTTTTTT. It specifies CAWSVPSRYAGELFF.

The chain couples TRBV5-1 to TRBJ2-7; 8 bases are a match to TRBD2. V lost 3 bases, J lost 0 bases, and 5 bases stayed unmatched. Germline-derived CDR1 and CDR2 are SGHRS and YFSETQ. The CDR3 runs to 15 residues. CDR3 sequence: CASSSVAGSSYEQYF. CDR3 sequence (DNA): TGCGCCAGCAGCTCTGTAGCGGGGAGCTCCTACGAGCAGTACTTC. The full variable domain, its missing parts supplied by reference TRBV5-1 and TRBJ2-7, is KAGVTQTPRYLIKTRGQQVTLSCSPISGHRSVSWYQQTPGQGLQFLFEYFSETQRNKGNFPGRFSGRQFSNSRSEMNVSTLELGDSALYLCASSSVAGSSYEQYFGPGTRLTVT.

The chain joins TRBV2 to TRBJ2-3; D might be TRBD1 (8 bases). Trimming cost V 10 bases and J 3 bases, with 17 bases left between them. This CDR3 is 14 amino acids long. Germline CDR1 is SNHLY and CDR2 is FYNNEI. The CDR3 spells CATQQGEGTDTQYF. As DNA, the CDR3 is TGTGCCACTCAACAGGGGGAGGGTACAGATACGCAGTATTTT.

A single count supports this clone. J is TRBJ1-6 and V is TRBV3-1 (or the pseudogene TRBV3-2); D uncertain. Germline values: CDR1 LGHDT, CDR2 YNNKEL (reference sequence). Trimming removed 2 bases at V and 5 bases at J, with 13 bases between. This CDR3 region has 16 residues. The CDR3 loop reads CASSQRPAGDNSPLHF. The DNA for the CDR3 is TGTGCCAGCAGCCAAAGGCCGGCAGGCGATAATTCACCCCTCCACTTT.

This clone was found once. The chain recombines TRBV28 with TRBJ1-1, with D uncertain. Trimming took off 7 bases at V and 0 bases at J, with 12 bases between the two ends. The germline V gene has CDR1 MDHEN and CDR2 SYDVKM. CDR3 length: 14 residues. The CDR3 coding sequence is TGTGCCAGCACCGTGGGCAGATTGAACACTGAAGCTTTCTTT. Residues: CASTVGRLNTEAFF.

This chain connects TRBV18 to TRBJ2-7, with unresolved D. In germline, CDR1 is KGHSH, CDR2 LQKENI. Between the trimmed V and J ends, which lost 1 base and 0 bases, there was a span of 13 bases. The CDR3 consists of 16 residues. CDR3 nucleotide sequence: TGTGCCAGCTCACCACTCAGACCTGGAGACTCCTACGAGCAGTACTTC. Residues: CASSPLRPGDSYEQYF.

The genes are TRBV27 and TRBJ1-1, with D possibly matching TRBD1 (5 bases). The CDR3 spans 15 residues. Trimming shortened V by 2 bases and J by 2 bases, and 12 bases separated the two germline ends. Germline CDR1 reads MNHEY; CDR2 reads SMNVEV (reference sequence). CDR3 coding DNA: TGTGCCAGCAGTTTAGGTTGGGGGGGAAACACTGAAGCTTTCTTT. It codes for CASSLGWGGNTEAFF.

The J gene is TRBJ2-1, the V gene TRBV6-5; weak D call: TRBD2 (6 bases). V lost 9 bases and J lost 4, with 19 bases in between. In germline, CDR1 is MNHEY, CDR2 SVGAGI. The CDR3 is 15 residues long. CDR3 DNA sequence: TGTGCCAGTCAAACAGAGGGACTTAATTACAATGAGCAGTTCTTC. It specifies CASQTEGLNYNEQFF.

This clone has just one count. The V call is TRBV7-9, the J call TRBJ2-7; possibly TRBD2 for D (5 bases). Germline V lookup: CDR1 SEHNR, CDR2 FQNEAQ (reference sequence). CDR3 length equals 16 residues. Trimming shortened V by 5 bases and J by 1 base, and 18 bases separated the two germline ends. CDR3: CASSPPPGSDSYEQYF. In DNA form, the CDR3 reads TGTGCCAGCAGCCCCCCCCCGGGGTCTGATTCCTACGAGCAGTACTTC.

The V call is TRBV6-4, the J call TRBJ2-5; 9 bases fit TRBD1. CDR3 size: 15 residues. J gave up 5 bases and V 6 bases, and 10 bases lay outside the gene matches. Per germline, CDR1 MRHNA and CDR2 SNTAGT. The CDR3 DNA is TGTGCCAGCAGCGCCGGGACAGGGCGATGGGAGACCCAGTACTTC. Translating gives CASSAGTGRWETQYF.

This rearrangement joins TRBV30 to TRBJ1-1, with 7 bases aligning to TRBD1. The germline CDR1 and CDR2 sequences are GTSNPN and SVGIG (reference sequence). The ends lost 1 base at V and 1 base at J; junction bases unmatched: 21. This CDR3 contains 20 residues. The CDR3 DNA sequence: TGTGCCTGGAGTGGCAACCGAAATACCCAAAACAGGGGTCAGAACACTGAAGCTTTCTTT. Translating gives CAWSGNRNTQNRGQNTEAFF.

This sequence joins TRBV7-3 and TRBJ2-3, with 8 bases fitting TRBD2. J lost 4 bases, V lost 2 bases, and 17 bases had no gene match. Germline values: CDR1 SGHTA, CDR2 FQGTGA. The CDR3 sequence is 19 residues long. The CDR3 protein is CASSLFNLRPGGRADTQYF. CDR3 sequence (DNA): TGTGCCAGCAGCTTATTCAATCTCAGGCCGGGGGGGCGGGCAGATACGCAGTATTTT.

The chain employs TRBV18 and TRBJ1-1; D gene unclear. This CDR3 spans 14 amino acids. Germline V lookup: CDR1 KGHSH, CDR2 LQKENI. Trimming left V 3 bases short and J 2 bases short, with 10 bases between. This CDR3 is CASSPGRFNTEAFF. The CDR3 DNA reads as TGTGCCAGCTCACCGGGCAGGTTTAACACTGAAGCTTTCTTT.

CDR3 DNA: TGTGCCAGCAATCGGGGCTATGGCTACACCTTC. It encodes CASNRGYGYTF. The chain employs TRBV2 and TRBJ1-2; D not resolved. The CDR3 is 11 residues long. In germline, CDR1 is SNHLY, CDR2 FYNNEI. V lost 7 bases and J 4 bases, leaving 7 bases between the germline ends.

The chain carries TRBV7-2 and TRBJ1-1; 7 nucleotides agree with TRBD1. The germline gives CDR1 SGHTA, CDR2 FQGNSA. The ends lost 3 bases at V and 1 base at J; junction bases unmatched: 2. The CDR3 is made up of 14 amino acids. The CDR3 sequence is CASSFGTANTEAFF. CDR3 DNA: TGTGCCAGCAGCTTCGGGACAGCGAACACTGAAGCTTTCTTT.

This chain connects TRBV5-1 to TRBJ2-2; 8 nucleotides agree with TRBD1. Germline CDR1 reads SGHRS; CDR2 reads YFSETQ. J lost 7 bases, V lost 1 base, and 9 bases had no gene match. This CDR3 is built from 16 residues. This chain's CDR3 is CASSLRAGGFGGELFF. CDR3 in DNA: TGCGCCAGCAGCTTGAGAGCAGGGGGCTTTGGCGGGGAGCTGTTTTTT.

This clone was observed once. V gene TRBV30 combines with J gene TRBJ1-1; 9 bases map to TRBD1. CDR3 length: 11 amino acids. CDR1 is GTSNPN and CDR2 is SVGIG in the germline V gene (reference sequence). J lost 4 bases, V lost 8 bases, and 2 bases had no gene match. The CDR3 sequence is CAGTGPTEAFF. The CDR3 nucleotides read TGTGCCGGGACAGGGCCCACTGAAGCTTTCTTT.

The V gene is TRBV5-1, the J gene TRBJ2-4; TRBD1 agrees at 8 bases. Germline assignment: CDR1 SGHRS and CDR2 YFSETQ. V lost 1 base, J lost 5 bases, and 5 bases stayed unmatched. The CDR3 length is 15 residues. The CDR3 protein is CASSLLDRGENIQYF. The CDR3 region has the DNA TGCGCCAGCAGCTTGCTCGACAGGGGCGAAAACATTCAGTACTTC.

The rearrangement uses TRBV9 and TRBJ1-1; tentatively, D is TRBD1 (6 bases). Trimming shortened V by 1 base and J by 5 bases, and 15 bases separated the two germline ends. This CDR3 comprises 15 residues. CDR1 and CDR2 from the germline V gene are SGDLS and YYNGEE. The CDR3 here is CASSVSTGRGTEAFF. The CDR3 DNA sequence: TGTGCCAGCAGCGTAAGCACAGGGCGGGGGACTGAAGCTTTCTTT.